This TCR beta chain was found in a study of response to subunit inactivated influenza vaccine. General observations from the study: Every seasonal influenza vaccination brings in few new T cells, the authors suggested.

TCRdb reanalysed the RT-PCR reads using MiXCR and keeps one entry per CDR3 protein. There are 610,000 or so distinct CDR3 sequences in the sample; 12% to 15% occur only once, and 11% lies in the top ten. Details on this clonotype: Antigen: not known.

The V end lost 3 bases, the J end lost 0 bases, and 8 bases lay between the germline ends. The CDR3 length is 14 residues. The chain is built from TRBV12-3 or TRBV12-4 and TRBJ1-1, with D uncertain. Sample: PBMCs from blood, taken 11 to 12 days after vaccination. The receptor comes from a middle-aged man who received an inactivated influenza vaccine. The CDR3 DNA sequence: TGTGCCAGCAGTTTTGAGAGTTTGAACACTGAAGCTTTCTTT. It yields the protein CASSFESLNTEAFF.